The source of this T cell receptor beta chain is a study of blood T cell repertoires in COVID-19. Study as a whole: Spain, Italy and the United States supplied samples that represented acute and convalescent COVID-19.

How the authors handled the data: Cell counts per sample came from amplifying reference gene primers. TCRdb keeps only in-frame clones here, not all; method: immunoSEQ multiplex PCR. Clonal size and the V and J genes are those of that table, whereas D and trimming came from the DNA. Of approximately 53,000 clones listed, nearly 85% were seen once; the top ten hold 16%. The receptor comes from a man in his forties with acute or convalescent COVID-19. The sequencing sample was made of peripheral blood.

The DNA for the CDR3 is TGTGCCAGCAGCGATTCAGGGGGCTGGAAAAACATTCAGTACTTC. Encoded protein: CASSDSGGWKNIQYF. This chain uses TRBV6-5 with TRBJ2-4; the match to TRBD1 covers 8 bases. The CDR3 has 15 amino acids. Germline V lookup: CDR1 MNHEY, CDR2 SVGAGI. With 6 bases clipped from V and 4 bases from J, the junction kept 8 bases outside the gene matches.